Below, one T cell receptor beta chain is given with its context. The antigen remains undetermined. This specimen comes from a study of T cell responses to AZD1222 COVID-19 vaccine. The study's findings and limits: Two doses of AZD1222 preceded a rise in Spike-specific TCR breadth and depth. The peak T cell response came first, and repertoires were sampled only after it. White British people made up most donors, females outnumbered males, and clonal diversity was possibly underestimated.

The assay was immunoSEQ multiplex PCR, and TCRdb's table has in-frame clones only and misses some. The repertoire holds roughly 71,000 clones, with around 85% as singletons. Trimming removed 4 bases from V and 1 base from J, with 10 bases in between. Germline V gives CDR1 MNHEY, CDR2 SMNVEV (reference sequence). This CDR3 spans 14 amino acids. This specimen consisted of peripheral blood, obtained on day 0 of AZD1222 vaccination. The V and J genes are TRBV27 and TRBJ1-1; D is unresolved. The sequence was collected from an adult in good health. The DNA of the CDR3 is TGTGCCAGCAGTTACGGTCCCCCGAACACTGAAGCTTTCTTT. As protein: CASSYGPPNTEAFF.